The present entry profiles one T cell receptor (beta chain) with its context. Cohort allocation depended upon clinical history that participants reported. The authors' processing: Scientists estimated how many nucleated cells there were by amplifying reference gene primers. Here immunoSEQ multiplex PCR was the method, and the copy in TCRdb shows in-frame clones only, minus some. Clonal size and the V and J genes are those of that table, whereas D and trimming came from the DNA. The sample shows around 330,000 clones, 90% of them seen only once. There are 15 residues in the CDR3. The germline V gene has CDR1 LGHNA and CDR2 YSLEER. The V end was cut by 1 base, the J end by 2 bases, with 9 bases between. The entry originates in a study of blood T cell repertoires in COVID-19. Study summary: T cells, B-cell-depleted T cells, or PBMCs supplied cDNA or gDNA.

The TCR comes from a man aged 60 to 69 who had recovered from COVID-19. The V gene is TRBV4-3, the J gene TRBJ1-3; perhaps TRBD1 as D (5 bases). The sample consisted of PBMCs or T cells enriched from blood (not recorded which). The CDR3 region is CASSQGGGAGNTIYF. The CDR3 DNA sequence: TGCGCCAGCAGCCAAGGGGGGGGAGCTGGAAACACCATATATTTT.